These 6 T cell receptor beta chains came from one sample sequenced in a study of T-cell memory formation after mild COVID-19. TCRdb itself ran the 5' RACE reads through MiXCR, one entry per CDR3 protein. The sample carries around 440,000 distinct CDR3 sequences, roughly 20% recorded once. Sequencing used PBMCs or a T cell subset sorted from them (not recorded which). These TCRs come from an adult woman who had mild COVID-19 (a few samples of this study predate the infection). Cell type and time point are not known.

This clonotype was seen only a few times. J is TRBJ2-1 and V is TRBV4-2; D might be TRBD2 (5 bases). The germline V gene has CDR1 LGHNA and CDR2 YNFKEQ. V was shortened by 1 base and J by 6 bases, with 7 bases between the two germline ends. This CDR3 has 13 amino acids. The CDR3 is CASSQGSGNEQFF. The CDR3 DNA sequence: TGTGCCAGCAGCCAAGGGAGCGGCAATGAGCAGTTCTTC.

This clonotype was seen a handful of times. CDR3 amino acids: CASSPSGDQPQHF. The CDR3 DNA reads as TGTGCCAGCAGCCCCAGTGGGGATCAGCCCCAGCATTTT. This chain uses TRBV6-5 with TRBJ1-5; the D is unclear. V was pared by 6 bases and J by 5 bases, with 11 bases between. CDR1 is MNHEY and CDR2 is SVGAGI in the germline V gene. This CDR3 has 13 amino acids.

Written as DNA, the CDR3 is TGTGCCAGCCGGGAATTCATTTCGGATGAAAAACTGTTTTTT. It is translated as CASREFISDEKLFF. This chain uses TRBV7-8 with TRBJ1-4; no definite D call. V gave up 8 bases and J gave up 6 bases, with 16 bases separating them. The CDR3 runs to 14 residues. The V gene's germline CDR1 is SGHVS and CDR2 FQNEAQ.

This clonotype was seen at least ten times. The V call is TRBV20-1, the J call TRBJ2-3, with TRBD2 identical over 12 bases. CDR3 size: 17 residues. V lost 2 bases and J lost 0; bases outside the gene matches: 6. Germline CDR1 is DFQATT and CDR2 is SNEGSKA (reference sequence). Here the CDR3 DNA reads TGCAGTGCTAGATCTAGCGGGGGGGCGGGGAGCACAGATACGCAGTATTTT. It is translated as CSARSSGGAGSTDTQYF.

This chain links TRBV11-2 with TRBJ2-3; D is ambiguous. Germline assignment: CDR1 SGHAT and CDR2 FQNNGV. CDR3 length: 17 residues. The V end was cut by 5 bases, the J end by 0 bases, with 18 bases between. CDR3 amino acids: CASSDLWSTWSTDTQYF. CDR3 in DNA: TGTGCCAGCAGCGATTTATGGAGCACTTGGAGCACAGATACGCAGTATTTT.

This clonotype was seen more than once but under ten times. V and J are TRBV12-3 or TRBV12-4 and TRBJ1-3; D perhaps matches TRBD1 (5 bases). The V and J ends lost 3 bases and 0 bases respectively, with 12 bases between them. CDR3 length: 16 amino acids. Here the CDR3 DNA reads TGTGCCAGCAGTTTCTGGGGCGGCAACTCTGGAAACACCATATATTTT. Its translation is CASSFWGGNSGNTIYF.